The 16 T cell receptor beta chains listed next were all sequenced from one sample in a study of beta chain features in type 1 diabetes. Regarding the study as a whole: Type 1 diabetes patients showed a moderate but significant shortening of TCRB CDR3s in all four CD4+ subsets.

Their cognate antigens are unknown. The investigators reverse transcribed all of the isolated RNA, so they sequenced expressed TCRB transcripts. This table comes from immunoSEQ multiplex PCR, and its TCRdb copy is limited to in-frame clones, with some not included. The sample carries about 160,000 clones, approximately 10% recorded once. The sample was central memory CD4+ T cells from blood. The source of these receptors is a woman aged 25 to 39 with type 1 diabetes.

This clone was counted a few times. The chain is built from TRBV7-9 and TRBJ1-3; D perhaps matches TRBD1 (6 bases). The V gene lost 3 bases and the J gene lost 4 bases, with 19 bases spanning the gap. This CDR3 has 17 amino acids. The V gene's germline CDR1 is SEHNR and CDR2 FQNEAQ (reference sequence). CDR3 region: CASSLTRQRGPGNTIYF. The DNA for the CDR3 is TGTGCCAGCAGCTTGACCCGGCAGCGGGGGCCAGGAAACACCATATATTTT.

The rearrangement links TRBV5-1 to TRBJ2-7; a possible D gene is TRBD2 (5 bases). Germline V CDR1 and CDR2: SGHRS, YFSETQ. The CDR3 has 15 amino acids. V lost 0 bases to trimming and J lost 3 bases, with 13 bases between them. CDR3 sequence: CASSLAGKVGYEQYF. The CDR3, as DNA: TGCGCCAGCAGCTTGGCCGGGAAAGTGGGCTACGAGCAGTACTTC.

The J gene is TRBJ1-2, the V gene TRBV30; perhaps TRBD1 as D (5 bases). The CDR3 has 13 residues. The germline V gene encodes CDR1 GTSNPN and CDR2 SVGIG (reference sequence). Trimming removed 0 bases from V and 7 bases from J, with 12 bases in between. CDR3 sequence: CAWSVQGSGGYTF. Written as DNA, the CDR3 is TGTGCCTGGAGTGTGCAGGGATCGGGTGGCTACACCTTC.

This clone was counted only a few times. The chain uses TRBV29-1 and TRBJ1-2; D is perhaps TRBD1 (6 bases). Germline values: CDR1 SQVTM, CDR2 ANQGSEA. V gave up 7 bases and J gave up 5 bases, with 14 bases separating them. The CDR3 sequence is 12 residues long. CDR3 DNA sequence: TGCAGCGCCGGTGGGGACACTTATGGCTACACCTTC. Its protein is CSAGGDTYGYTF.

This clone was seen more than once but under ten times. J is TRBJ2-7 and V is TRBV19, with 8 bases matching TRBD2. The V segment lost 3 bases and the J segment 5 bases; nucleotides outside the gene matches: 9. The CDR3 is 15 amino acids. The V gene's germline CDR1 is LNHDA and CDR2 SQIVND (reference sequence). CDR3 in DNA: TGTGCCAGTAGTATCAACGGGAGGGCCTCAGACGAGCAGTACTTC. This sequence encodes CASSINGRASDEQYF.

The gene calls are TRBV11-2 and TRBJ1-5; TRBD1 matches at 9 bases. Germline assignment: CDR1 SGHAT and CDR2 FQNNGV. The CDR3 consists of 15 residues. The trim removed 3 bases at V and 6 bases at J, leaving 6 bases unmatched. Here the CDR3 DNA reads TGTGCCAGCAGCTTGGACAGGGGCGGACGTCAGCCCCAGCATTTT. Residues: CASSLDRGGRQPQHF.

J is TRBJ2-7 and V is TRBV5-1; 12 positions agree with TRBD2. V lost 2 bases and J lost 2; bases outside the gene matches: 2. Germline CDR1 SGHRS, CDR2 YFSETQ. The CDR3 spans 15 residues. The CDR3 loop reads CASSLLAGGAYEQYF. CDR3 nucleotide sequence: TGCGCCAGCAGCTTACTAGCGGGAGGAGCCTACGAGCAGTACTTC. The full variable domain, rest sourced from reference TRBV5-1 and TRBJ2-7, is KAGVTQTPRYLIKTRGQQVTLSCSPISGHRSVSWYQQTPGQGLQFLFEYFSETQRNKGNFPGRFSGRQFSNSRSEMNVSTLELGDSALYLCASSLLAGGAYEQYFGPGTRLTVT.

In this sample, this clone turned up a few times. CDR3 in DNA: TGTGCCAGCTCACCAAGTAACGGGGGGACTGAAGCTTTCTTT. Residues: CASSPSNGGTEAFF. The J gene is TRBJ1-1, the V gene TRBV18, with a possible D match to TRBD1 (5 bases). CDR1 is KGHSH, CDR2 LQKENI, per germline. This CDR3 has 14 residues. V was trimmed by 2 bases and J by 5 bases, leaving 12 bases between them.

CDR3 sequence: CASSLTSGRDGDTQYF. The CDR3 bases are TGTGCCAGCAGTTTGACTAGCGGGAGGGATGGAGATACGCAGTATTTT. The chain links TRBV28 to TRBJ2-3; TRBD2 matches at 14 bases. Germline lookup yields CDR1 MDHEN and CDR2 SYDVKM. V was clipped by 3 bases and J by 5 bases; unmatched bases: 4. CDR3 size: 16 residues.

This clone turned up a few times. This chain uses TRBV5-1 with TRBJ2-5; no firm D call. The V gene lost 2 bases and the J gene lost 0 bases, with 5 bases spanning the gap. The length of the CDR3 is 13 residues. The germline V gene has CDR1 SGHRS and CDR2 YFSETQ. The CDR3 protein is CASSLQYQETQYF. The DNA for the CDR3 is TGCGCCAGCAGCTTACAGTACCAAGAGACCCAGTACTTC. Filled out from reference TRBV5-1 and TRBJ2-5, the complete variable domain reads KAGVTQTPRYLIKTRGQQVTLSCSPISGHRSVSWYQQTPGQGLQFLFEYFSETQRNKGNFPGRFSGRQFSNSRSEMNVSTLELGDSALYLCASSLQYQETQYFGPGTRLLVL.

This clone appeared a few times. This sequence joins TRBV7-9 and TRBJ1-5; 8 nucleotides agree with TRBD1. From germline, CDR1 is SEHNR and CDR2 FQNEAQ (reference sequence). Losses at the gene ends were 4 bases for V and 6 bases for J; bases not matched to a gene: 5. CDR3 size: 14 residues. CDR3 nucleotides: TGTGCCAGCAGCTCAGGACAGGGTAGTCAGCCCCAGCATTTT. Translated: CASSSGQGSQPQHF.

In this sample, this clone turned up a few times. The genes are TRBV5-4 and TRBJ1-2, with TRBD1 identical over 7 bases. V dropped 3 bases and J dropped 0; count of bases not matched to a gene: 5. The CDR3 length is 15 residues. The germline V gene encodes CDR1 SGHNT and CDR2 YYREEE (reference sequence). CDR3 sequence reads: CASSSGQVANYGYTF. The CDR3 nucleotides are TGTGCCAGCAGCTCAGGACAGGTAGCTAACTATGGCTACACCTTC.

This clone turned up a few times. This chain uses TRBV5-1 with TRBJ1-2, with 9 positions matching TRBD1. Looked up from germline, CDR1 is SGHRS and CDR2 is YFSETQ. The CDR3 has 15 amino acids. V trimming: 5 bases; J trimming: 8 bases; junction bases outside the gene matches: 13. The CDR3 here is CASSSGTGSSRGYTF. Written as DNA, the CDR3 is TGCGCCAGCAGTTCCGGGACAGGGAGTAGCAGGGGCTACACCTTC.

Only a few counts were recorded for this clone. The V and J genes are TRBV7-6 and TRBJ2-6, with D possibly TRBD1 on 6 matching bases. Germline V gene sequence: CDR1 SGHVS, CDR2 FNYEAQ. Between the trimmed V and J ends, which lost 1 base and 0 bases, there was a span of 13 bases. The CDR3 spans 18 residues. DNA of the CDR3: TGTGCCAGCAGCTTAGAGGACAGAAAATACTCTGGGGCCAACGTCCTGACTTTC. Translated: CASSLEDRKYSGANVLTF. The full variable domain, with the rest looked up from reference TRBV7-6 and TRBJ2-6, is GAGVSQSPRYKVTKRGQDVALRCDPISGHVSLYWYRQALGQGPEFLTYFNYEAQQDKSGLPNDRFSAERPEGSISTLTIQRTEQRDSAMYRCASSLEDRKYSGANVLTFGAGSRLTVL.

Only a few counts were recorded for this clone. The chain recombines TRBV18 with TRBJ2-1; D is unclear. This CDR3 has 15 residues. V was trimmed by 2 bases and J by 2 bases, leaving 10 bases between them. Germline V gives CDR1 KGHSH, CDR2 LQKENI. CDR3 in amino acids: CASSPYLETYNEQFF. CDR3 DNA sequence: TGTGCCAGCTCACCATACCTAGAGACCTACAATGAGCAGTTCTTC.

The gene calls are TRBV16 and TRBJ2-6, with a possible D match to TRBD1 (6 bases). V lost 1 base and J 4 bases, leaving 17 bases between the germline ends. Germline V CDR1 and CDR2: KGHSY, FQNENV. The CDR3 runs 18 residues. The CDR3 reads CASSQYWSRGSGANVLTF. The CDR3 DNA sequence: TGTGCCAGCAGCCAATATTGGAGCAGGGGTTCCGGGGCCAACGTCCTGACTTTC.